A single sample gave rise to the 13 T cell receptor beta chains below, sequenced in a study of shared clonotypes between healthy human individuals. The repertoire was sequenced with immunoSEQ multiplex PCR; TCRdb's copy has only in-frame clones and lacks some. There are some 1 million clones in the sample; approximately 72% occur only once, and about 1.5% lies in the top ten. Sequencing was done on a sample of memory CD4+ T cells sorted from blood. Subset meaning: CD45RA-negative fraction. These receptors came from a man between 18 and 35 years old in good health.

V usage is TRBV5-1 and J usage is TRBJ2-6; D is ambiguous. V was trimmed by 6 bases and J by 2 bases, leaving 12 bases between them. The germline V gene has CDR1 SGHRS and CDR2 YFSETQ. CDR3 length: 15 amino acids. Here the CDR3 reads CASTLEKAGANVLTF. The CDR3 region has the DNA TGCGCCAGCACCCTGGAAAAGGCTGGGGCCAACGTCCTGACTTTC.

This chain uses TRBV12-5 with TRBJ2-6; no clear D gene. CDR1 is LGHNT, CDR2 FRNRAP, per germline. V dropped 0 bases and J dropped 0 bases, with 6 bases sitting between them. There are 16 residues in the CDR3. CDR3 sequence (DNA): TGTGCTAGTGGTTTGGTTACCGTCTCTGGGGCCAACGTCCTGACTTTC. Translating gives CASGLVTVSGANVLTF.

The genes are TRBV9 and TRBJ2-1, with D tentatively TRBD1 or TRBD2 (5 bases each). Trimming removed 5 bases at V and 0 bases at J, with 12 bases between. The CDR3 has 15 amino acids. Germline V CDR1 and CDR2: SGDLS, YYNGEE. The CDR3 DNA sequence: TGTGCCAGCAGGGGACCAGCGGACTCCTACAATGAGCAGTTCTTC. The encoded protein is CASRGPADSYNEQFF.

The chain combines TRBV7-2 with TRBJ2-3, with D uncertain. The germline V gene encodes CDR1 SGHTA and CDR2 FQGNSA. The CDR3 is 14 amino acids. V gave up 5 bases and J gave up 2 bases, with 11 bases separating them. The CDR3 coding sequence is TGTGCCAGCAGCGGCGGCGCAGCCACAGATACGCAGTATTTT. Translating gives CASSGGAATDTQYF.

J is TRBJ2-3 and V is TRBV5-4; D remains ambiguous. This CDR3 comprises 16 residues. V was trimmed by 1 base and J by 2 bases, leaving 14 bases between them. The germline gives CDR1 SGHNT, CDR2 YYREEE (reference sequence). The CDR3 sequence is CASSLKAALLTDTQYF. The CDR3 bases are TGTGCCAGCAGCTTGAAGGCGGCGCTCCTCACAGATACGCAGTATTTT.

J is TRBJ2-2 and V is TRBV18; D tentatively fits TRBD1 or TRBD2 (5 bases each). There are 18 residues in the CDR3. Looked up from germline, CDR1 is KGHSH and CDR2 is LQKENI. The germline V and J ends were trimmed by 3 bases and 4 bases, with 21 bases remaining between them. The CDR3 bases are TGTGCCAGCTCACCCGCTCTCGGGGCGCAAATCGGCACCGGGGAGCTGTTTTTT. Residues: CASSPALGAQIGTGELFF.

The chain uses TRBV6-6 and TRBJ2-7; maybe TRBD2 (6 bases). CDR1 and CDR2 from the germline V gene are MNHNY and SVGAGI (reference sequence). The V and J ends lost 7 bases and 2 bases respectively, with 15 bases between them. The CDR3 extends over 14 amino acids. The CDR3 DNA follows: TGTGCCAGCACCCACGGGGGTCGGGCCTACGAGCAGTACTTC. This codes for CASTHGGRAYEQYF.

The chain recombines TRBV6-1 with TRBJ2-7, with a tentative D call TRBD2 (5 bases). This CDR3 region has 10 residues. V dropped 8 bases and J dropped 6 bases, with 8 bases sitting between them. In germline, CDR1 is MNHNS, CDR2 SASEGT. CDR3 protein: CASARGEQYF. The CDR3 region has the DNA TGTGCCAGCGCTCGGGGCGAGCAGTACTTC.

The chain couples TRBV10-3 to TRBJ1-1; D unclear. The CDR3 has 12 residues. CDR1 and CDR2 (germline): ENHRY, SYGVKD. Trimming left V 6 bases short and J 6 bases short, with 11 bases between. The CDR3 loop reads CAISGVGAEAFF. CDR3 coding DNA: TGTGCCATCAGCGGCGTCGGAGCTGAAGCTTTCTTT.

The chain carries TRBV2 and TRBJ2-2; TRBD2 matches at 7 bases. In germline, CDR1 is SNHLY, CDR2 FYNNEI. The V gene end was trimmed by 7 bases and the J gene end by 4 bases; junction bases not matched to a gene: 9. The CDR3 length is 15 residues. This CDR3 is CASKREGSGTGELFF. CDR3 nucleotides: TGTGCCAGCAAAAGGGAGGGTTCGGGCACCGGGGAGCTGTTTTTT.

The chain links TRBV6-1 to TRBJ2-6, with a tentative D call TRBD1 (5 bases). The CDR3 contains 14 residues. The germline V gene encodes CDR1 MNHNS and CDR2 SASEGT. V was trimmed by 6 bases and J by 3 bases, leaving 9 bases between them. This CDR3 reads CASRGQGGANVLTF. In DNA form, the CDR3 reads TGTGCCAGCAGGGGGCAAGGTGGGGCCAACGTCCTGACTTTC.

The chain combines TRBV6-1 with TRBJ1-1; D ambiguous. Trimming took off 4 bases at V and 10 bases at J, with 10 bases between the two ends. This CDR3 contains 11 residues. Germline loops: CDR1 MNHNS, CDR2 SASEGT. The chain's CDR3 is CASSGVLGAFF. CDR3 coding DNA: TGTGCCAGCAGTGGGGTCCTGGGAGCTTTCTTT.

This chain joins TRBV5-1 and TRBJ1-2; TRBD1 matches 9 bases. Trimming removed 5 bases from V and 6 bases from J; junction bases left unmatched: 8. The CDR3 consists of 14 residues. From germline, CDR1 is SGHRS and CDR2 YFSETQ. The CDR3 protein is CASSRTGDTDGYTF. In nucleotides, the CDR3 is TGCGCCAGCAGTAGGACAGGGGATACGGATGGCTACACCTTC.